The clone carrying this TCR beta chain is medium-sized. This record comes from a study of spatial heterogeneity in lung cancer. Study in general: In cases with available follow-up PBMC samples, these were sequenced at a median of around 2 years after resection.

Time point of the sample: blood at routine non-recurrence follow-up after resection. MiXCR was run by TCRdb on the 5' RACE reads, yielding one entry per CDR3 protein. Of fewer than 25,000 distinct CDR3 sequences listed, 9.7% were seen once; the top ten hold approximately 21%. The CDR3 loop spans 14 amino acids. CDR1 and CDR2 (germline): MNHEY, SVGAGI. The V and J ends lost 3 bases and 5 bases respectively, with 13 bases between them. Material: PBMCs, obtained at follow-up. The V and J genes are TRBV6-5 and TRBJ1-2; weak D call: TRBD1 (6 bases). This sequence was found in a male donor with early-stage non-small cell lung cancer. The CDR3 sequence: CASSYSGGGYGYTF. CDR3 nucleotides: TGTGCCAGCAGTTATTCGGGGGGCGGATATGGCTACACCTTC.